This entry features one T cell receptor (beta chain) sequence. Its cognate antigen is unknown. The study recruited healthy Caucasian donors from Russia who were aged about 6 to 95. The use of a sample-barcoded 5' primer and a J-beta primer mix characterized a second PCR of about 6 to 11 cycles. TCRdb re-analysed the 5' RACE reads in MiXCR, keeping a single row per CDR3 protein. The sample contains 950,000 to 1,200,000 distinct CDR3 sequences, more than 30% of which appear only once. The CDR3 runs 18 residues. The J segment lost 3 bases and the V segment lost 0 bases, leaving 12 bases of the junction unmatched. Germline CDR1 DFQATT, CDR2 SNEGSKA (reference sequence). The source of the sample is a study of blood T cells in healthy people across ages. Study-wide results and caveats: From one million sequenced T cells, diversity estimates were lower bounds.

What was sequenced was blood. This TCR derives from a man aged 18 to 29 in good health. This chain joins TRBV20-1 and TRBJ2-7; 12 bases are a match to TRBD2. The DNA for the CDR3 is TGCAGTGCTAGAGACCCGTGGACTAGCGGGGCAAACGACTACGAGCAGTACTTC. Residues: CSARDPWTSGANDYEQYF.